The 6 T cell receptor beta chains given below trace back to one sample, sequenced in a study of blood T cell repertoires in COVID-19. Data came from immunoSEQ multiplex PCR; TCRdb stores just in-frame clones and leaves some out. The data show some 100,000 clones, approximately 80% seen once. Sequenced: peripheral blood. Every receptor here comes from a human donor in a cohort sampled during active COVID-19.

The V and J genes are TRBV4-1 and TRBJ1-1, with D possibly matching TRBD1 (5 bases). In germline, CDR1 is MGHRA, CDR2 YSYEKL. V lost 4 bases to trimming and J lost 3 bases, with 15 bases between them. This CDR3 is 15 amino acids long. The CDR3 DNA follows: TGCGCCAGCAGCCGCTTATCAGGGTCGGACACTGAAGCTTTCTTT. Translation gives CASSRLSGSDTEAFF.

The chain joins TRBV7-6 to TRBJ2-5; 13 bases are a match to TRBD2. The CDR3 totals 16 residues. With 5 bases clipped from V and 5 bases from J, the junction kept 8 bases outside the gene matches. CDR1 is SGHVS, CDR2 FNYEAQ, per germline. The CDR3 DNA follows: TGTGCCAGCAGCGCAACTAGCGGGGGGGTAAGGGAGACCCAGTACTTC. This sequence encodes CASSATSGGVRETQYF.

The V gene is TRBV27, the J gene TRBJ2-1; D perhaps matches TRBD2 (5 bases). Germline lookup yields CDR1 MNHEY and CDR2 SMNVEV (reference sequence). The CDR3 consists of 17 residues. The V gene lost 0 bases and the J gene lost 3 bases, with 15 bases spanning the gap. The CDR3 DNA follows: TGTGCCAGCAGTTTATCATCGGGCGGGCGTTACTACAATGAGCAGTTCTTC. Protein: CASSLSSGGRYYNEQFF.

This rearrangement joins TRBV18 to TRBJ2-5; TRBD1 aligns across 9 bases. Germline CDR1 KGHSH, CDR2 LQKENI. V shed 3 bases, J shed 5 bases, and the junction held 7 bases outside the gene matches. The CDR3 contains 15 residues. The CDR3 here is CASSPAGTGRETQYF. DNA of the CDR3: TGTGCCAGCTCACCCGCCGGGACAGGGCGTGAGACCCAGTACTTC.

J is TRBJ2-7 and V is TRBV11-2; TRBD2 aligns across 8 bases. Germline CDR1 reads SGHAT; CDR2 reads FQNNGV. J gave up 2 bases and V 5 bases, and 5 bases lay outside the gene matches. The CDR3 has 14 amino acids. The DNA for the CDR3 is TGTGCCAGCAGCGTCATAGCGGGGCCCTACGAGCAGTACTTC. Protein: CASSVIAGPYEQYF.

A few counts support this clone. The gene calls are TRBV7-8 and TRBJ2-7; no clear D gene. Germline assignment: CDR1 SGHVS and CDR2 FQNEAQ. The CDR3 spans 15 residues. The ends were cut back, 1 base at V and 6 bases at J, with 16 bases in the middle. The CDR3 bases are TGTGCCAGCAGCTTAGGGGCAGGTCGGCCTATCGAGCAGTACTTC. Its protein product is CASSLGAGRPIEQYF.